This T cell receptor beta chain stems from a study of Ad26.COV2.S vaccination and SARS-CoV-2 variants. Looking at the study overall: It was the COV1001 Ad26.COV2.S trial arm that included the donor.

Treatment denoted: some 19 received Ad26.COV2.S at low or high dose, single or two shots; about 5 received placebo; per-sample allocation not given. Day 63 following the first vaccine or placebo injection was when the samples were taken. This CDR3 has 15 amino acids. Germline CDR1 and CDR2: SGHRS and YFSETQ. V gave up 4 bases and J gave up 5 bases; unmatched junction bases: 10. General observations from the study: Vaccine recipients surpassed placebo recipients in spike-specific TCR breadth. Vaccine and placebo recipients had comparable breadth of non-spike TCRs.

Concerning this clone: Its antigen is as yet unknown.

Sequenced by immunoSEQ multiplex PCR; TCRdb stores in-frame clones only, minus some. The repertoire includes a few hundred thousand clones, 87% of them detected once, and around 3.6% sits in the top ten. The starting material was peripheral blood, obtained in a trial of Ad26.COV2.S vaccine versus placebo. This chain joins TRBV5-1 and TRBJ2-5; 8 nucleotides line up with TRBD1. This clonotype originated in a person aged 18-60 years who received the Ad26.COV2.S COVID-19 vaccine or a placebo. In DNA, the CDR3 is TGCGCCAGCAGCGTAACCTCAGGGGGCAGGGAGACCCAGTACTTC. It translates to CASSVTSGGRETQYF.